The T cell receptor (beta chain) under discussion was sequenced for a study of CD8 T cells in Susac syndrome. Study in general: When blood was drawn, patients with Susac syndrome were on intravenous immunoglobulin alone, on corticosteroids, or therapy-naive.

RNA, at roughly 0.45 to 1 ug, was reverse transcribed with random hexamers. Amplification of TCR beta CDR3 used immunoSEQ multiplex PCR across 54 Vbeta and 13 Jbeta. Using its own MiXCR run on the immunoSEQ multiplex PCR reads, TCRdb lists one record per CDR3 protein. This table holds some 170,000 distinct CDR3 sequences, over 90% found once. CD8+ and CD4+ blood T cells underwent TCR beta sequencing. Negative isolation yielded the CD8+ and CD4+ T cells, while FACS enriched the TEMRA cells. The receptor's source is a human donor with Susac syndrome. Sequences were obtained from CD4+ T cells from PBMCs.

CDR3 sequence (DNA): TGCAGTGCGTCGCCTAGCGGGAGGCGGTCGGAGGAGCAGTACTTC. Its translation is CSASPSGRRSEEQYF. J is TRBJ2-7 and V is TRBV20-1, with 11 bases fitting TRBD2. V shed 6 bases, J shed 7 bases, and the junction held 14 bases outside the gene matches. The CDR3 covers 15 residues. Germline V lookup: CDR1 DFQATT, CDR2 SNEGSKA (reference sequence).